This entry lists 20 T cell receptor beta chains sequenced from one sample in a study of blood T cell repertoires in COVID-19. Clones were read by immunoSEQ multiplex PCR, and TCRdb kept only the in-frame ones, dropping some. This sample has about 130,000 clones; roughly 84% occur once, and the top ten carry roughly 1.2%. The sample comprised peripheral blood. Receptors originate from a woman aged 80 or older with acute or convalescent COVID-19.

The chain joins TRBV5-1 to TRBJ2-2, with D maybe TRBD2 (6 bases). Germline V CDR1 and CDR2: SGHRS, YFSETQ. Trimming took 7 bases from V and 5 from J, leaving 15 bases between them. The CDR3 spans 14 residues. CDR3 nucleotide sequence: TGCGCCAGCGGACTAACCGGGGATACCGGGGAGCTGTTTTTT. Amino acid sequence: CASGLTGDTGELFF. The whole variable domain, remainder taken from reference TRBV5-1 and TRBJ2-2, is KAGVTQTPRYLIKTRGQQVTLSCSPISGHRSVSWYQQTPGQGLQFLFEYFSETQRNKGNFPGRFSGRQFSNSRSEMNVSTLELGDSALYLCASGLTGDTGELFFGEGSRLTVL.

This chain links TRBV2 with TRBJ2-1, with 13 bases aligning to TRBD2. V trimming: 6 bases; J trimming: 4 bases; junction bases outside the gene matches: 3. The CDR3 consists of 15 residues. In germline, CDR1 is SNHLY, CDR2 FYNNEI. This CDR3 reads CASRRLAGGYNEQFF. CDR3 sequence (DNA): TGTGCCAGCAGACGACTAGCGGGAGGTTACAATGAGCAGTTCTTC.

The chain carries TRBV18 and TRBJ2-7; 9 bases line up with TRBD1. This CDR3 spans 16 amino acids. V trimming: 2 bases; J trimming: 5 bases; junction bases outside the gene matches: 10. Germline lookup yields CDR1 KGHSH and CDR2 LQKENI. This CDR3 reads CASSPIWTGEYHEQYF. In nucleotides, the CDR3 is TGTGCCAGCTCACCAATTTGGACAGGGGAATACCACGAGCAGTACTTC.

The rearrangement links TRBV10-3 to TRBJ1-1; D not resolved. The CDR3 has 11 residues. Trimming removed 4 bases at V and 9 bases at J, with 9 bases between. Germline values: CDR1 ENHRY, CDR2 SYGVKD. DNA of the CDR3: TGTGCCATCAGTGGGGAGGGCCAAGCTTTCTTT. It is translated as CAISGEGQAFF.

The chain employs TRBV9 and TRBJ2-1; 7 bases are a match to TRBD1. Germline CDR1 is SGDLS and CDR2 is YYNGEE. V dropped 0 bases and J dropped 5; count of bases not matched to a gene: 8. The CDR3 runs to 16 residues. CDR3 residues: CASSVGVTGAHNEQFF. In nucleotides, the CDR3 is TGTGCCAGCAGCGTAGGAGTAACAGGGGCGCACAATGAGCAGTTCTTC.

The chain has TRBV9 and TRBJ1-1; no firm D call. Trimming stripped 3 bases from V and 4 bases from J, with 10 bases between. This CDR3 has 13 amino acids. Germline lookup yields CDR1 SGDLS and CDR2 YYNGEE. CDR3 bases: TGTGCCAGCAGCGGCTCAGGCGTCACTGAAGCTTTCTTT. It encodes CASSGSGVTEAFF.

The chain uses TRBV19 and TRBJ1-5; D perhaps matches TRBD1 (6 bases). The CDR3 covers 12 residues. V was cut by 9 bases and J by 6 bases, with 12 bases left in between. Germline CDR1 is LNHDA and CDR2 is SQIVND (reference sequence). CDR3 loop: CASRTATQPQHF. The CDR3 nucleotides are TGTGCCAGCCGGACAGCGACTCAGCCCCAGCATTTT.

The rearrangement joins TRBV28 to TRBJ2-1; D is possibly TRBD2 (6 bases). The CDR3 is 13 amino acids. CDR1 and CDR2 (germline): MDHEN, SYDVKM. With 3 bases removed from V and 7 bases from J, the gap between germline ends came to 10 bases. The CDR3 DNA is TGTGCCAGCAGTTTTTTGACTAGAAATGAGCAGTTCTTC. Translated, it gives CASSFLTRNEQFF.

The chain recombines TRBV4-2 with TRBJ2-3, with 14 bases identical to TRBD2. The germline gives CDR1 LGHNA, CDR2 YNFKEQ. The ends lost 4 bases at V and 6 bases at J; junction bases unmatched: 6. This CDR3 region has 16 residues. Here the CDR3 DNA reads TGTGCCAGCAGCCTACGACTAGCGGGAGGGGTGGATACGCAGTATTTT. This codes for CASSLRLAGGVDTQYF.

The rearrangement joins TRBV4-3 to TRBJ1-5, with TRBD1 identical over 7 bases. This CDR3 is 15 amino acids long. V shed 1 base and J 3 bases; nucleotides not matched to a gene: 3. CDR1 LGHNA and CDR2 YSLEER come from the germline V gene. The CDR3 bases are TGCGCCAGCAGCCAAGTTACAGGGGACAATCAGCCCCAGCATTTT. This encodes CASSQVTGDNQPQHF.

Of note for this clone: In the same sample, other DNA sequences code for this CDR3. CDR3 DNA sequence: TGTGCCAGCAGTGAAGAGGCGGGACGCTATGGCTACACCTTC. As protein: CASSEEAGRYGYTF. This chain joins TRBV2 and TRBJ1-2, with D maybe TRBD1 (5 bases). The CDR3 loop spans 14 amino acids. Per the germline V gene, CDR1 is SNHLY and CDR2 is FYNNEI. V gave up 1 base and J gave up 4 bases, with 10 bases separating them.

V gene TRBV4-3 combines with J gene TRBJ2-1; 9 bases map to TRBD2. V shed 0 bases, J shed 3 bases, and the junction held 9 bases outside the gene matches. Germline CDR1 is LGHNA and CDR2 is YSLEER. The CDR3 is 18 residues long. The CDR3 nucleotides read TGCGCCAGCAGCCAAGATTGGCGAGCGGGGGGTCGCTACAATGAGCAGTTCTTC. This sequence encodes CASSQDWRAGGRYNEQFF.

V usage is TRBV11-2 and J usage is TRBJ2-2; 7 bases map to TRBD1. The CDR3 has 15 residues. V trimming: 4 bases; J trimming: 1 base; junction bases outside the gene matches: 3. Germline V lookup: CDR1 SGHAT, CDR2 FQNNGV. In DNA form, the CDR3 reads TGTGCCAGCAGCTGGCGGACAGGGAACACCGGGGAGCTGTTTTTT. The encoded protein is CASSWRTGNTGELFF.

The chain joins TRBV19 to TRBJ2-2; 9 positions agree with TRBD2. After removal of 8 bases from V and 6 bases from J, the junction contained 10 bases not matched to a gene. The CDR3 has 15 residues. Germline lookup yields CDR1 LNHDA and CDR2 SQIVND (reference sequence). CDR3 DNA: TGTGCCAGTTCGAGAAGCGGGAGGAGGCCCGGGGAGCTGTTTTTT. Its translation: CASSRSGRRPGELFF.

The chain recombines TRBV10-3 with TRBJ2-2; a weak D match, TRBD2 (5 bases). Germline V CDR1 and CDR2: ENHRY, SYGVKD. Trimming cost V 5 bases and J 6 bases, with 19 bases left between them. The CDR3 extends over 16 amino acids. The CDR3 bases are TGTGCCATCAGTTGGAACCGGGATCCGTCGGCCGGGGAGCTGTTTTTT. As protein: CAISWNRDPSAGELFF.

This clone was picked up one time. The rearrangement uses TRBV5-4 and TRBJ2-7, with D tentatively TRBD1 (6 bases). The germline gives CDR1 SGHNT, CDR2 YYREEE (reference sequence). This CDR3 is 13 amino acids long. V lost 0 bases, J lost 5 bases, and 9 bases lay in between. Here the CDR3 reads CASSLDRADEQYF. The CDR3 DNA reads TGTGCCAGCAGCTTGGACAGGGCAGACGAGCAGTACTTC.

In this sample, this clone turned up once. The chain uses TRBV7-9 and TRBJ2-6; D remains unclear. The CDR3 loop spans 18 amino acids. V shed 3 bases and J shed 0 bases, with 15 bases lying between them. Germline CDR1 is SEHNR and CDR2 is FQNEAQ (reference sequence). The chain's CDR3 is CASSLMTSFSSGANVLTF. The DNA for the CDR3 is TGTGCCAGCAGCTTGATGACTTCCTTCTCCTCTGGGGCCAACGTCCTGACTTTC.

This chain joins TRBV7-3 and TRBJ2-2; D is perhaps TRBD2 (5 bases). Trimming took off 1 base at V and 0 bases at J, with 12 bases between the two ends. The CDR3 runs to 17 residues. From germline, CDR1 is SGHTA and CDR2 FQGTGA. The CDR3 DNA follows: TGTGCCAGCAGCTTAAACCCCCTAGCCTCGAACACCGGGGAGCTGTTTTTT. It is translated as CASSLNPLASNTGELFF.

The V gene is TRBV27, the J gene TRBJ2-7; TRBD2 matches 7 bases. Looked up from germline, CDR1 is MNHEY and CDR2 is SMNVEV (reference sequence). The CDR3 is 14 amino acids. With 1 base clipped from V and 6 bases from J, the junction kept 6 bases outside the gene matches. The CDR3 sequence is CASSLWGGPGEQYF. The CDR3 DNA reads as TGTGCCAGCAGTTTATGGGGGGGTCCAGGCGAGCAGTACTTC.

This chain connects TRBV6-1 to TRBJ2-7, with 8 nucleotides matching TRBD1. Germline CDR1 reads MNHNS; CDR2 reads SASEGT. CDR3 size: 14 residues. V lost 7 bases to trimming and J lost 4 bases; unmatched junction nucleotides: 9. The CDR3 here is CASTTGTGSYEQYF. CDR3 sequence (DNA): TGTGCCAGCACAACCGGGACAGGCTCATACGAGCAGTACTTC.